This T cell receptor (beta chain) was recovered during a study of blood T cell repertoires in COVID-19. Overall study: Samples came from the United States, Italy and Spain, spanning acute and convalescent COVID-19. PBMCs, B-cell-depleted T cells, or T cells were the source of the cDNA or gDNA that made up the material.

Per the original methods: Reference gene primer amplification gave nucleated cell count estimates. Here immunoSEQ multiplex PCR was the method, and the copy in TCRdb shows in-frame clones only, minus some. V, J and clone size derive from that table, while D and trimming were established from the DNA sequence. Of 280,000 or so clones listed, around 90% are singletons. Trimming removed 5 bases from V and 4 bases from J; junction bases left unmatched: 7. This CDR3 comprises 15 residues. Per the germline V gene, CDR1 is MNHEY and CDR2 is SMNVEV (reference sequence). The count of this clone is one. The V and J genes are TRBV27 and TRBJ1-2; 10 bases align to TRBD1. Material for sequencing was peripheral blood. This receptor was obtained from a man younger than 35 with active or convalescent COVID-19. The CDR3 DNA sequence: TGTGCCAGCAGTGCTCGGACAGGGGGGTTCTATGGCTACACCTTC. Translating it yields CASSARTGGFYGYTF.